This T cell receptor beta chain was identified during a study of T cells in Graves' hyperthyroidism and ophthalmopathy (dated by TCRdb to about 2019). In the study overall: Peripheral blood samples were taken at initial diagnosis, before any treatment was given. To identify TCR V-J signatures that set the groups apart, the researchers used a discovery cohort of about a hundred patients, made up of about 44 with Graves' ophthalmopathy and 57 with stable Graves' hyperthyroidism. An independent validation cohort of about 19 hyperthyroidism patients and about 16 patients who later progressed to ophthalmopathy tested prospective prediction of ophthalmopathy. The 95 to 100 discovery patients were divided at random into training and test sets in a 7:3 ratio. Thyroid tissue and blood T-cell repertoires from several Graves' hyperthyroidism patients were also compared in the study. After blood sampling, hyperthyroidism patients were treated with methimazole at a starting dose of 30 mg daily, and ophthalmopathy patients were treated with high-dose intravenous methylprednisolone. The paper reports TCR Vbeta CDR3 sequencing of roughly 140 peripheral blood samples: approximately 43 ophthalmopathy, about 75 hyperthyroidism and around 17 progressor patients.

For CDR1 and CDR2, the germline V gene lists MNHEY and SVGEGT. The CDR3 spans 12 residues, from the cysteine through the phenylalanine. CDR3 DNA is the only sequence kept; it has 36 bases, read in frame from the first base. This clonotype was counted between two and nine times. There is no known antigen for this receptor. Per-base quality was not reported, and no clone a single base away is much larger than it. The TCR beta CDR3 regions were amplified from the RNA transcripts. The first round of RT-PCR for the TCR CDR3 was performed with the HTBI primer set and the Qiagen OneStep RT-PCR kit. Libraries were constructed in a second round of multiplex PCR, after which size selection and purification were performed. The libraries were sequenced on an Illumina HiSeq2000 using paired-end 100 bp reads. In the source study's methods: Raw data were processed with SOAPnuke, discarding reads with adapters, uncalled bases, mean Phred below 15, or no exact constant-primer or identifier match. High-quality paired reads were merged using COPE v1.2.5, and each unique nucleotide sequence was defined as a clonotype. Clonotypes were aligned to IMGT TRBV, TRBD and TRBJ reference segments using MiTCR v1.1. The analysis was restricted to V-J combinations with a frequency above 0.0001, which together covered about 99% of the repertoires. A TCS score was defined as the ratio of F50 (clonal expansion) to E x V (chaos), with BLOSUM62-based TCRdist applied between CDR3 peptides within each V-J. Welch's t-statistics and random forest reduced several hundred V-J features to some 14, which were used in a naive Bayes classifier (R e1071). TCRdb reanalyzed the raw reads on its own, using fastp at Q25 for trimming and MiXCR for clone calling, and kept in-frame beta chains. Every distinct CDR3 protein forms one entry, paired with its most common genes and DNA. TCRdb's processing, not the authors', yielded these V and J calls. Across this sample there are hundreds of thousands of distinct CDR3 sequences, with about a sixth seen only once. The top ten clonotypes cover 15% to 20% of the sample.

A patient counted as having stable Graves' hyperthyroidism if no progression to ophthalmopathy occurred over 18 months of follow-up. The hyperthyroidism patients were between 18 and 65 years old and newly diagnosed, with a disease duration of less than 2 months. The study excluded patients with uncontrolled infections, other autoimmune diseases, pregnancy or lactation. Clinical symptoms, serum thyroxine and TRAb, thyroid ultrasound, and orbital computed tomography formed the basis for the diagnoses. Ficoll-Paque density gradient centrifugation was used to isolate PBMCs from around 10 ml of fresh peripheral blood. Trizol reagent was used to extract total RNA, and RNA quality was then checked on an Agilent 2100 Bioanalyzer. Results and caveats for the whole study, not just this receptor: A model built on a 13 V-J signature distinguished ophthalmopathy from stable hyperthyroidism, reaching roughly 88% sensitivity and around 81% specificity in cross-validation and 80%/75% in testing. Blood samples also contained most of the expanded thyroid clonotypes (frequency above 0.001), which suggests that blood repertoires may reflect thyroid immune responses. No statistical method was used to set the sample size in advance, and investigators knew the group allocation. In validation, the model predicted progression to ophthalmopathy with approximately 71% sensitivity and 72% to 85% specificity, a median of approximately 6.7 months before onset.

This receptor chain uses TRBV6-2 or TRBV6-3 and TRBJ1-1; a confident D gene designation cannot be given. The sequenced sample consisted of blood. This TCR came from a young woman with Graves' hyperthyroidism. The CDR3 protein: CVSGRENTEAFF. The DNA sequence reads TGTGTTTCTGGCAGAGAGAACACTGAAGCTTTCTTT.